Sequencing of this TCR beta chain was carried out in a study of blood T cell repertoires in COVID-19. Using immunoSEQ multiplex PCR, the repertoire was profiled, and TCRdb retains in-frame clones only, with some absent. This repertoire shows 270,000 or so clones, around 84% found once; its top ten account for 6.6%. Looked up from germline, CDR1 is SGHRS and CDR2 is YFSETQ. V lost 1 base to trimming and J lost 2 bases, with 8 bases between them. This CDR3 comprises 14 residues. What was sequenced was PBMCs or T cells enriched from blood (not recorded which). The chain joins TRBV5-1 to TRBJ2-3, with D perhaps matching TRBD1 (5 bases). The sequence came from a woman aged 45-59 years who had been exposed to COVID-19. CDR3 sequence reads: CASSLNRPTDTQYF. CDR3 in DNA: TGCGCCAGCAGCTTGAACAGGCCCACAGATACGCAGTATTTT.